The clone carrying this T cell receptor beta chain was counted a few times. Its antigen remains unidentified. This record comes from a study of regulatory T cells in long-lasting Graves disease. The overall study: For a period under 3 months, newly diagnosed Graves' patients had taken antithyroid drugs. Study findings and constraints: Persistent Graves' patients possessed reduced TCR diversity relative to recently diagnosed ones.

Library construction for TCR beta used iRepertoire HTBI primers and Arm-PCR of CDR3 regions. Methods used by the authors: Sample data revealed some 58 TRBV and 14 TRBJ segments. One entry per CDR3 protein, called by TCRdb with MiXCR from the multiplex PCR reads. These V and J calls are TCRdb output, not the study's own analysis. The sample holds 450,000 to 600,000 distinct CDR3 sequences; approximately 13% are singletons and the top ten take 10%. Time point indicated: newly diagnosed GD, antithyroid drugs for less than 3 months. PBMC-extracted RNA yielded the TCR library. Looked up from germline, CDR1 is SGHDT and CDR2 is YYEEEE. After removal of 5 bases from V and 10 bases from J, the junction contained 11 bases not matched to a gene. The CDR3 totals 14 residues. These data also featured in a second study, about T cells in Graves' hyperthyroidism and ophthalmopathy. That investigation notes: Most thyroid clonotypes expanded above 0.001 appeared in blood too.

This sample comprised peripheral blood mononuclear cells (PBMCs), obtained at new diagnosis, from a patient treated with antithyroid drugs. The chain is built from TRBV5-6 and TRBJ2-1; 8 nucleotides align to TRBD1. The receptor's source is a man aged 30 to 45 with Graves disease. CDR3 nucleotide sequence: TGTGCCAGCAGTTCCGGGACAGGCCTACTAGAGCAGTTCTTC. This gives the protein CASSSGTGLLEQFF.